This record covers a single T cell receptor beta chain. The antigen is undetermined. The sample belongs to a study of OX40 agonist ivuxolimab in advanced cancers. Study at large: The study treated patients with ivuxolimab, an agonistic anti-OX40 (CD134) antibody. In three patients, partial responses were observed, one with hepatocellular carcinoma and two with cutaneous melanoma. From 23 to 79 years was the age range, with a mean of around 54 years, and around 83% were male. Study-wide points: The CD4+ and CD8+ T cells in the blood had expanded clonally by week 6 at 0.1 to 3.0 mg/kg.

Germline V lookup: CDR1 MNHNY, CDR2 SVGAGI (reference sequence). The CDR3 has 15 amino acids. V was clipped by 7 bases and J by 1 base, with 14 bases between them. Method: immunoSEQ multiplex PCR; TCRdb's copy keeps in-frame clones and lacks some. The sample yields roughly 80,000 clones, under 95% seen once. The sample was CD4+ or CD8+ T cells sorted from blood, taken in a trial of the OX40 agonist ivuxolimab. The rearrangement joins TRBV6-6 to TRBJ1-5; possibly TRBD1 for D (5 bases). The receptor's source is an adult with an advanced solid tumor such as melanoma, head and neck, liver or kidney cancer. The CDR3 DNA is TGTGCCAGCATCGGGCAGGGCGGGAGCAATCAGCCCCAGCATTTT. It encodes CASIGQGGSNQPQHF.